The clone carrying this T cell receptor beta chain was seen repeatedly, ten times or more. Antigen specificity is unknown. The entry originates in a study of regulatory T cells in long-lasting Graves disease. Findings and limits, study-wide: Among the persistent patients, 2,500 to 3,500 public clonotypes were shared, more than the approximately 970 shared among new patients. Small numbers of samples may have cut accuracy.

Researchers made TCR beta libraries by using iRepertoire HTBI primers and running Arm-PCR on CDR3 regions. Using its own MiXCR run on the multiplex PCR reads, TCRdb lists one record per CDR3 protein. The table lists some 250,000 distinct CDR3 sequences, about 18% of them singletons. The time point denotes: newly diagnosed GD, antithyroid drugs for less than 3 months. The TCR library was made from RNA extracted from PBMCs. V lost 5 bases to trimming and J lost 3 bases, with 5 bases between them. In germline, CDR1 is SGHTA, CDR2 FQGNSA. CDR3 size: 12 residues. These same records also appear under a second study, on T cells in Graves' hyperthyroidism and ophthalmopathy. From that report: Stable Graves' hyperthyroidism denoted no ophthalmopathy progression over 18 months.

The sequence was collected from a woman aged 25 to 39 with Graves disease. The sample was peripheral blood mononuclear cells (PBMCs), taken at new diagnosis, from a patient treated with antithyroid drugs. The chain couples TRBV7-2 to TRBJ2-1, with D uncertain. The CDR3 nucleotides are TGTGCCAGCAGCAGGGACTACAATGAGCAGTTCTTC. This gives the protein CASSRDYNEQFF.